This T cell receptor beta chain was found in a study of cytomegalovirus exposure and HLA in healthy donors. The V end lost 6 bases, the J end lost 1 base, and 15 bases lay between the germline ends. CDR1 and CDR2 from the germline V gene are LNHNV and YYDKDF (reference sequence). The CDR3 is 15 residues long. Measured with immunoSEQ multiplex PCR; TCRdb has only the in-frame clones, and not every one. This sample has 150,000 to 200,000 clones; roughly 84% occur once, and the top ten carry approximately 10%. The study, taken as a whole, reports: The study listed roughly 160 cytomegalovirus-associated TCR beta chains.

With respect to this clone: The target antigen is unknown.

The chain is built from TRBV15 and TRBJ1-1, with D hard to call. Sequencing was done on a sample of PBMCs. The TCR comes from a man aged 25 to 45 in good health and CMV-seropositive. CDR3 sequence: CATRPLTSSNTEAFF. CDR3 coding DNA: TGTGCCACCAGGCCTCTAACGTCGTCGAACACTGAAGCTTTCTTT.